These T cell receptor beta chains were read from a single sample in a study of T cells in narcolepsy. The data were produced by immunoSEQ multiplex PCR, yet TCRdb's version contains in-frame clones alone and is incomplete. The repertoire includes about 30,000 clones, around 79% of them detected once, and approximately 1.1% sits in the top ten. What was sequenced was CD45RA- memory CD4+ T cells from PBMCs. The receptors were sampled from a human donor with narcolepsy. Both conserved end residues are part of each CDR3. The D gene is left open where the match is weak.

>TRBD2|TRBV25-1|TRBJ2-7
CASRLKSLLAGEYEQYF
>NA|TRBV27|TRBJ2-1
CASSLSGSKGSYNEQFF
>TRBD1|TRBV5-4|TRBJ1-1
CASNGDRVNTEAFF
>TRBD1|TRBV9|TRBJ2-5
CASSLQTGRETQYF
>NA|TRBV7-6|TRBJ1-1
CASSLGGGNSPNTEAFF
>NA|TRBV27|TRBJ2-1
CASSLGTTDGTRHDEQFF
>TRBD1|TRBV7-3|TRBJ1-1
CASSLGRQGANTEAFF
>TRBD1|TRBV5-1|TRBJ2-2
CASDRAGNTGELFF
>NA|TRBV9|TRBJ1-6
CASSATWALSPLHF
>TRBD2|TRBV11-2|TRBJ2-7
CASSSRGLVYEQYF
>NA|TRBV25-1|TRBJ1-1
CASSDPAGGDTEAFF
>NA|TRBV19|NA
CASKGSVGYEQYF
>NA|TRBV27|TRBJ2-7
CASSLREFSYEQYF
>NA|TRBV29-1|TRBJ1-2
CSVEKFNYGYTF
>NA|TRBV19|TRBJ2-5
CASTAGYPQETQYF
>NA|TRBV28|TRBJ1-5
CASSPSTGHNGGFSQPQHF
>NA|TRBV29-1|TRBJ2-7
CSVEVWGVGEQYF
>NA|TRBV5-6|TRBJ2-2
CASSSQSIGELFF
>NA|TRBV29-1|TRBJ1-4
CSVRGGEKLFF
>NA|TRBV10-1|TRBJ2-1
CASSESQVDEQFF
>TRBD2|TRBV7-3|TRBJ2-2
CASSPSGANTGELFF
>NA|TRBV27|TRBJ2-5
CASSRITGGEETQYF
>TRBD1|TRBV2|TRBJ2-1
CASRGQGSNEQFF
>TRBD1|TRBV9|NA
CASSPTGGGYEQYF
>NA|TRBV19|TRBJ2-7
CASSIEGARERQYF
>TRBD1|TRBV28|TRBJ1-2
CASSLEGARGYTF
>TRBD2|TRBV19|TRBJ2-2
CASSIVSGRRITGELFF
>NA|TRBV6-5|TRBJ1-3
CASSLGVFGNTIYF
>TRBD2|TRBV2|NA
CASSEKGGKVYEQYF
>NA|TRBV29-1|TRBJ1-1
CSVQGLETEAFF
>TRBD2|TRBV2|TRBJ2-7
CASSESSGSHEQYF
>NA|TRBV18|TRBJ1-1
CASSFRVGEAFF
>NA|TRBV29-1|TRBJ2-1
CSVVLTVSYNEQFF
>NA|TRBV11-2|TRBJ2-5
CASSVGAAQVQETQYF
>NA|TRBV25-1|TRBJ2-1
CASSDQTQTKQFF
>TRBD2|TRBV4-1|TRBJ2-7
CASSLGLAGGEQYF
>TRBD1|TRBV30|TRBJ1-1
CAWTRDRGSPFF
>TRBD1|TRBV5-5|TRBJ1-2
CASSLDRVVSYTF
>NA|TRBV6-1|TRBJ1-6
CASRPTTGYNSPLHF
>NA|TRBV7-8|TRBJ1-4
CASRPYATNEKLFF
>NA|TRBV7-2|NA
CASSLAWRSYEQYF
>TRBD2|TRBV11-2|TRBJ2-5
CASSLAGLGLAYF
>TRBD2|TRBV6-5|TRBJ2-7
CASSSPSGSYEQYF
>NA|TRBV7-2|TRBJ1-1
CASSLGESGDSMNTEAFF
>TRBD2|TRBV4-1|TRBJ2-3
CASSQDISVAGGSSTDTQYF
>TRBD1|TRBV7-9|TRBJ2-7
CASSPDRALYYEQYF
>NA|TRBV30|TRBJ2-1
CAWSVGGRPGNEQFF
>TRBD1|TRBV28|TRBJ2-1
CASSLLAAGGYEQFF
>NA|TRBV5-4|NA
CASSPTRGRSHEQYF
>NA|TRBV27|TRBJ1-2
CASSQGRENYGYTF
>TRBD1|TRBV18|TRBJ2-1
CASSPGQGQGLNEQFF
>NA|TRBV11-3|TRBJ2-5
CASSLGNRGSQETQYF
>NA|TRBV4-2|TRBJ2-3
CASSQGAYGDTQYF
>NA|TRBV5-1|TRBJ2-3
CASSLAGLQGSTQYF
>TRBD2|TRBV7-2|TRBJ2-1
CASSLATTGSSGRAEQFF
>NA|TRBV2|TRBJ1-2
CASSEEIWGRNYGYTF